These T cell receptor beta chains were read from a single sample in a study of blood T cell repertoires in COVID-19. This table comes from immunoSEQ multiplex PCR, and its TCRdb copy is limited to in-frame clones, with some not included. The table lists about 410,000 clones, 89% of them singletons. The sample was peripheral blood. These receptors all come from a middle-aged woman with COVID-19, enrolled during active disease. CDR3s leave out the opening cysteine and the closing phenylalanine or tryptophan.

cdr3_aa v_call
ASSFGQGHEKLF TRBV5-1
ASSMTPDRVSGANVLT TRBV27
ASSRTGDAGANVLT TRBV7-3
ASSRQGLYEQY TRBV6-5
ASSDLAGGNTGELF TRBV2
ASSLRERSGNTIY TRBV4-2
ASSFRGSEAF TRBV6-5
ASSQRQGGGYT TRBV14
ASSLSGDRHMNTEAF TRBV27
ASSGLAGVAGELF TRBV2
ASSESTPGATEAF TRBV10-1
ASSLGEISGNTIY TRBV4-1
ASSRVLGQGNQPQH TRBV4-1
ASSSPGTGYGYT TRBV5-1
ASSAYRDSNEQF TRBV25-1
ATAARSSTDTQY TRBV2
ASSSAAGQAKLYEQY TRBV5-1
ASSLKGGPPMNYGYT TRBV7-9
ASSKHTSQGNTIY TRBV21-1
ASSLAGGKTSGNTIY TRBV7-2
ASSQATSGGAQVYEQY TRBV4-2
ASVLGLGSYEQY TRBV12-5
ASTRSGVRLMNTEAF TRBV5-6
ASSLDRATYYEQY TRBV4-3
AISTTGLSETQY TRBV10-3
ASSLERLQGPRQPQH TRBV7-8
ASRISWGDPPNYGYT TRBV7-2
ASSFGQGGPWYQETQY TRBV5-1
ASRRGGVNNEQF TRBV27
ASSEGQVGGSPLH TRBV9
SVVVRVGHYEQY TRBV29-1
ATSDPGTGNDNEQF TRBV24-1
ASRDRGGKETQY TRBV5-4
AWSGIGQAGSPLH TRBV30
ASSSGTGGGTEKLF TRBV5-6
ASSLAPTRETQY TRBV5-5
ASSLSDRGTDTQY TRBV11-1
ASSIETGAYNEKLF TRBV2
ASSLGGGTISYNEQF TRBV5-1
ASTPPGHSVGQY TRBV28